The 23 T cell receptor beta chains below were found in one sample sequenced in a study of cytomegalovirus exposure and HLA in healthy donors. This PCR relied on a set of 60 Vbeta primers and 13 Jbeta primers. Measured with immunoSEQ multiplex PCR; TCRdb has only the in-frame clones, and not every one. The table lists around 140,000 clones, 70% to 80% of them singletons. Sample: PBMCs. These TCRs come from a female donor in good health and CMV-seronegative.

V is TRBV2 and J is TRBJ2-1; D is possibly TRBD2 (6 bases). Trimming stripped 8 bases from V and 4 bases from J, with 9 bases between. This CDR3 is built from 12 residues. From germline, CDR1 is SNHLY and CDR2 FYNNEI. The CDR3 coding sequence is TGTGCCAGCTGGGAGGATTACAATGAGCAGTTCTTC. Protein: CASWEDYNEQFF.

V and J are TRBV7-6 and TRBJ2-1; 7 positions agree with TRBD2. Trimming took 5 bases from V and 0 from J; bases not matched to a gene: 10. Germline lookup yields CDR1 SGHVS and CDR2 FNYEAQ. The length of the CDR3 is 17 residues. The CDR3 DNA is TGTGCCAGCAGCCAGAGTCCACTAGCGATCTCCTACAATGAGCAGTTCTTC. Amino acids: CASSQSPLAISYNEQFF.

The chain recombines TRBV19 with TRBJ2-5, with 12 bases that match TRBD2. Germline values: CDR1 LNHDA, CDR2 SQIVND (reference sequence). This CDR3 contains 16 residues. The V segment lost 6 bases and the J segment 0 bases; nucleotides outside the gene matches: 5. CDR3 sequence reads: CASSSSGRGYQETQYF. The CDR3, as DNA: TGTGCCAGTAGCTCTAGCGGGAGGGGGTACCAAGAGACCCAGTACTTC.

The DNA for the CDR3 is TGTGCCAGCAGCGCCAGACTAGCGGGAGTAGAGACCCAGTACTTC. Translating it yields CASSARLAGVETQYF. The chain couples TRBV7-2 to TRBJ2-5, with 12 bases matching TRBD2. The CDR3 extends over 15 amino acids. CDR1 and CDR2 from the germline V gene are SGHTA and FQGNSA. Losses at the gene ends were 5 bases for V and 4 bases for J; bases not matched to a gene: 5.

The chain carries TRBV19 and TRBJ2-4; D perhaps matches TRBD1 (5 bases). Germline CDR1 reads LNHDA; CDR2 reads SQIVND (reference sequence). V was shortened by 9 bases and J by 7 bases, with 22 bases between the two germline ends. The CDR3 spans 15 residues. The CDR3 DNA sequence: TGTGCCAGCCAACCGACAGTCGGTAACTCGAACATTCAGTACTTC. Translating gives CASQPTVGNSNIQYF.

This clone was seen only once. V is TRBV5-1 and J is TRBJ1-6; D remains ambiguous. V dropped 2 bases and J dropped 6 bases, with 12 bases sitting between them. Per germline, CDR1 SGHRS and CDR2 YFSETQ. This CDR3 spans 15 amino acids. CDR3 sequence (DNA): TGCGCCAGCAGCTTAATCGGGATACCTAATTCACCCCTCCACTTT. Its protein product is CASSLIGIPNSPLHF.

This rearrangement joins TRBV5-1 to TRBJ1-2; D is unclear. Trimming took off 1 base at V and 6 bases at J, with 13 bases between the two ends. Looked up from germline, CDR1 is SGHRS and CDR2 is YFSETQ. The CDR3 loop spans 14 amino acids. For the CDR3, the DNA is TGCGCCAGCAGCTTGTTTGTCTCTTCGGATGGCTACACCTTC. This translates into CASSLFVSSDGYTF.

The chain joins TRBV9 to TRBJ2-3; TRBD1 aligns across 9 bases. The CDR3 totals 16 residues. In germline, CDR1 is SGDLS, CDR2 YYNGEE. With V trimmed by 4 bases and J by 1 base, 7 bases remained unmatched. The CDR3 here is CASSPHTGGGTDTQYF. The CDR3 DNA reads TGTGCCAGCAGCCCCCACACAGGGGGCGGCACAGATACGCAGTATTTT.

The rearrangement joins TRBV6-6 to TRBJ1-5; weak D call: TRBD1 (6 bases). Trimming cost V 9 bases and J 5 bases, with 20 bases left between them. Germline-derived CDR1 and CDR2 are MNHNY and SVGAGI (reference sequence). The CDR3 consists of 15 residues. DNA for the CDR3: TGTGCCAGGACTAACCAACAGGGAGGGCATCAGCCCCAGCATTTT. Translating it yields CARTNQQGGHQPQHF.

The V gene is TRBV5-1, the J gene TRBJ2-7, with D maybe TRBD2 (5 bases). The CDR3 runs 15 residues. V was pared by 0 bases and J by 5 bases, with 15 bases between. In germline, CDR1 is SGHRS, CDR2 YFSETQ. The CDR3 DNA is TGCGCCAGCAGCTTGGACTTCGGGGATATTAACGAGCAGTACTTC. Translation: CASSLDFGDINEQYF.

V is TRBV5-1 and J is TRBJ2-3, with 8 bases fitting TRBD1. CDR3 size: 15 residues. V was pared by 0 bases and J by 4 bases, with 4 bases of the junction left unmatched. Germline V gives CDR1 SGHRS, CDR2 YFSETQ. DNA for the CDR3: TGCGCCAGCAGCTTGGTCCAGGGGGCTGCAGATACGCAGTATTTT. This gives the protein CASSLVQGAADTQYF.

This clone was seen a single time. The chain employs TRBV19 and TRBJ1-4; D not resolved. The germline V gene encodes CDR1 LNHDA and CDR2 SQIVND (reference sequence). Trimming removed 6 bases at V and 8 bases at J, with 4 bases between. CDR3 size: 10 residues. The CDR3 region has the DNA TGTGCCAGTAGGGGCGAAAAACTGTTTTTT. This sequence encodes CASRGEKLFF.

This clone was seen only once. Written as DNA, the CDR3 is TGCGCCAGCAGCACTGGACTAGCGGGCACCGCCGAGCAGTACTTC. It encodes CASSTGLAGTAEQYF. The chain recombines TRBV5-1 with TRBJ2-5; 11 bases map to TRBD2. The end of the DNA is better explained by TRBJ2-7, so the J call may be wrong. The germline V gene encodes CDR1 SGHRS and CDR2 YFSETQ. The CDR3 covers 15 residues.

The CDR3 is CASSTYDRGREGGSYEQYF. CDR3 coding DNA: TGTGCCAGCAGTACCTACGACAGGGGGAGAGAAGGGGGCTCCTACGAGCAGTACTTC. The V and J genes are TRBV28 and TRBJ2-7, with 9 bases fitting TRBD1. Per germline, CDR1 MDHEN and CDR2 SYDVKM. The CDR3 has 19 amino acids. The V segment lost 5 bases and the J segment 0 bases; nucleotides outside the gene matches: 17.

This clone was seen only once. The rearrangement uses TRBV7-9 and TRBJ2-7; D possibly corresponds to TRBD2 (5 bases). CDR3 length: 16 amino acids. Germline loops: CDR1 SEHNR, CDR2 FQNEAQ (reference sequence). The V end was cut by 1 base, the J end by 11 bases, with 24 bases between. CDR3 nucleotide sequence: TGTGCCAGCAGCTTAGGTAATTCGGGGAGATCTACACGTGAGTACTTC. This codes for CASSLGNSGRSTREYF. The full variable domain, completed using reference TRBV7-9 and TRBJ2-7, is DTGVSQNPRHKITKRGQNVTFRCDPISEHNRLYWYRQTLGQGPEFLTYFQNEAQLEKSRLLSDRFSAERPKGSFSTLEIQRTEQGDSAMYLCASSLGNSGRSTREYFGPGTRLTVT.

V is TRBV19 and J is TRBJ1-4; D possibly corresponds to TRBD1 (6 bases). The CDR3 has 20 residues. Germline V gene lookup returns CDR1 LNHDA and CDR2 SQIVND (reference sequence). Trimming removed 3 bases from V and 0 bases from J, with 23 bases in between. The chain's CDR3 is CASSIRVIGGLPATNEKLFF. In DNA form, the CDR3 reads TGTGCCAGTAGTATTAGGGTTATAGGGGGATTACCTGCAACTAATGAAAAACTGTTTTTT. Full variable domain (missing parts from reference TRBV19 and TRBJ1-4): DGGITQSPKYLFRKEGQNVTLSCEQNLNHDAMYWYRQDPGQGLRLIYYSQIVNDFQKGDIAEGYSVSREKKESFPLTVTSAQKNPTAFYLCASSIRVIGGLPATNEKLFFGSGTQLSVL.

This clone appeared a single time. The chain employs TRBV19 and TRBJ1-2; D possibly corresponds to TRBD1 (6 bases). CDR3 size: 15 residues. Looked up from germline, CDR1 is LNHDA and CDR2 is SQIVND (reference sequence). V lost 2 bases, J lost 2 bases, and 12 bases lay in between. The CDR3 is CASSITGTKNYGYTF. CDR3 nucleotide sequence: TGTGCCAGTAGTATAACCGGGACAAAAAACTATGGCTACACCTTC.

V usage is TRBV5-6 and J usage is TRBJ1-5; TRBD1 aligns across 8 bases. This CDR3 spans 15 amino acids. Germline CDR1 is SGHDT and CDR2 is YYEEEE. With V trimmed by 4 bases and J by 6 bases, 9 bases remained unmatched. DNA of the CDR3: TGTGCCAGCAGCCTCGACAGGGGCCGACTTCAGCCCCAGCATTTT. The encoded protein is CASSLDRGRLQPQHF.

The rearrangement joins TRBV6-5 to TRBJ1-2, with D possibly matching TRBD1 (6 bases). V was shortened by 2 bases and J by 8 bases, with 15 bases between the two germline ends. The length of the CDR3 is 14 residues. CDR1 is MNHEY and CDR2 is SVGAGI in the germline V gene. For the CDR3, the DNA is TGTGCCAGCAGTTACCAACCGCAGGGGTTGGGCTACACCTTC. It specifies CASSYQPQGLGYTF.

The V and J genes are TRBV11-3 and TRBJ1-1; 7 bases fit TRBD1. Germline CDR1 SGHNT, CDR2 YENEEA. CDR3 length equals 14 residues. With 5 bases clipped from V and 4 bases from J, the junction kept 7 bases outside the gene matches. CDR3 nucleotide sequence: TGTGCCAGCAGCCGCGACAGGGTGTTCACTGAAGCTTTCTTT. Translating it yields CASSRDRVFTEAFF.

The V gene is TRBV4-1, the J gene TRBJ1-1, with 7 bases that match TRBD1. This CDR3 is 12 amino acids long. Per germline, CDR1 MGHRA and CDR2 YSYEKL. The V segment lost 8 bases and the J segment 1 base; nucleotides outside the gene matches: 1. CDR3 residues: CASRTGNTEAFF. The CDR3 DNA sequence: TGCGCCAGCCGGACAGGGAACACTGAAGCTTTCTTT.

This rearrangement joins TRBV30 to TRBJ1-2; the match to TRBD1 covers 8 bases. CDR1 and CDR2 from the germline V gene are GTSNPN and SVGIG (reference sequence). The CDR3 has 16 residues. V shed 3 bases and J 3 bases; nucleotides not matched to a gene: 12. The CDR3 nucleotides are TGTGCCTGGAGGACAGGGGCTACGTGGGGACACTATGGCTACACCTTC. Translated: CAWRTGATWGHYGYTF. The whole variable domain, filled in from reference TRBV30 and TRBJ1-2, reads SQTIHQWPATLVQPVGSPLSLECTVEGTSNPNLYWYRQAAGRGLQLLFYSVGIGQISSEVPQNLSASRPQDRQFILSSKKLLLSDSGFYLCAWRTGATWGHYGYTFGSGTRLTVV.

This sequence joins TRBV5-1 and TRBJ1-4, with TRBD1 as a possible D gene (6 bases). This CDR3 spans 18 amino acids. V gave up 5 bases and J gave up 5 bases, with 25 bases separating them. The germline V gene encodes CDR1 SGHRS and CDR2 YFSETQ. Here the CDR3 reads CASSKSRGGAAPNEKLFF. In nucleotides, the CDR3 is TGCGCCAGCAGTAAATCGAGGGGGGGGGCAGCCCCCAATGAAAAACTGTTTTTT.